This T cell receptor (beta chain) originates from a study of blood T cell repertoires in COVID-19. Sequencing used immunoSEQ multiplex PCR; TCRdb keeps in-frame clones, though not all of them. Seen here are over 150,000 clones, around nine tenths observed once, and the top ten hold approximately 10%. Per the germline V gene, CDR1 is SGHNT and CDR2 is YYREEE (reference sequence). V dropped 4 bases and J dropped 2; count of bases not matched to a gene: 4. This CDR3 has 14 amino acids. The material sequenced was peripheral blood. The clonotype was recovered from a woman between 65 and 79 years old with COVID-19, enrolled during active disease. The J gene is TRBJ1-2, the V gene TRBV5-4, with 8 bases fitting TRBD1. CDR3 sequence: CASSTRTGNYGYTF. CDR3 in DNA: TGTGCCAGCAGCACCCGGACAGGGAACTATGGCTACACCTTC.